These 26 T cell receptor beta chains came from one sample sequenced in a study of breast tumors, draining lymph nodes, adjacent tissues. From the multiplex PCR reads, TCRdb called clonotypes with MiXCR, one entry per CDR3 protein. The data show 20,000 to 25,000 distinct CDR3 sequences, about 54% seen once. Material: breast tumor tissue. All receptors come from a female donor with breast cancer. Some clones in this sample may be carry-over from other donors' samples.

About this clonotype: No conserved phenylalanine or tryptophan is present at the end of the CDR3, so a read error is the likely explanation. No DNA is shown, since the ends of the CDR3 on it are uncertain; the CDR3 is the one TCRdb lists. The chain combines TRBV15 with TRBJ1-2. Germline values: CDR1 LNHNV, CDR2 YYDKDF (reference sequence). The CDR3 is 13 amino acids in total, end residues counted. The CDR3 region is CATSLEAAYDYAY.

J is TRBJ2-1 and V is TRBV7-6; D remains unclear. This CDR3 has 14 amino acids. Trimming removed 1 base from V and 6 bases from J, with 10 bases in between. Germline V gene lookup returns CDR1 SGHVS and CDR2 FNYEAQ. The CDR3 reads CASSLESAANEQFF. The DNA of the CDR3 is TGTGCCAGCAGCTTAGAGTCTGCCGCCAATGAGCAGTTCTTC.

The chain employs TRBV19 and TRBJ2-1; D might be TRBD1 or TRBD2, each matching 5 bases. Per the germline V gene, CDR1 is LNHDA and CDR2 is SQIVND (reference sequence). The V gene lost 7 bases and the J gene lost 5 bases, with 18 bases spanning the gap. This CDR3 spans 15 amino acids. The DNA of the CDR3 is TGTGCCAGTATCGCCCAAGGGACCCGGAACAATGAGCAGTTCTTC. Translated, it gives CASIAQGTRNNEQFF.

This chain uses TRBV2 with TRBJ2-7; 7 nucleotides agree with TRBD1. V shed 6 bases, J shed 2 bases, and the junction held 4 bases outside the gene matches. Germline V gene sequence: CDR1 SNHLY, CDR2 FYNNEI. The CDR3 runs to 13 residues. CDR3 residues: CASRITGAYEQYF. The CDR3 nucleotides are TGTGCCAGCAGGATCACAGGGGCCTACGAGCAGTACTTC.

The genes are TRBV7-2 and TRBJ1-2; 11 bases agree with TRBD1. Trimming at V came to 2 bases and at J to 5 bases, leaving 10 bases not matched to a gene. Per the germline V gene, CDR1 is SGHTA and CDR2 is FQGNSA. CDR3 size: 17 residues. CDR3 loop: CASSLSPGTGGCYGYTF. CDR3 coding DNA: TGTGCCAGCAGCTTATCCCCCGGGACAGGGGGTTGTTATGGCTACACCTTC.

This clonotype was recorded a few times. The V call is TRBV20-1, the J call TRBJ2-1; 7 bases line up with TRBD2. Germline assignment: CDR1 DFQATT and CDR2 SNEGSKA (reference sequence). The CDR3 is 14 residues long. Unmatched junction bases numbered 13, after V lost 6 bases and J lost 8 bases. CDR3 sequence reads: CSAIRDYLRHEQFF. The CDR3 nucleotides read TGCAGTGCCATCCGGGACTATCTGCGCCATGAGCAGTTCTTC.

V gene TRBV7-2 combines with J gene TRBJ1-2; TRBD1 might be the D (5 bases). The CDR3 runs to 11 residues. Per the germline V gene, CDR1 is SGHTA and CDR2 is FQGNSA. The V gene lost 4 bases and the J gene lost 10 bases, with 10 bases spanning the gap. This CDR3 reads CASSSGGFYTF. The CDR3 DNA sequence: TGTGCCAGCAGCTCCGGGGGGTTCTACACCTTC.

There are many counts of this clonotype. This may arise from a read error, as a much more abundant clone is one base away. The V and J genes are TRBV20-1 and TRBJ1-5; TRBD1 agrees at 7 bases. The J segment lost 9 bases and the V segment lost 2 bases, leaving 10 bases of the junction unmatched. Germline CDR1 is DFQATT and CDR2 is SNEGSKA (reference sequence). The CDR3 runs to 14 residues. CDR3 sequence: CSARTGTVYPPQHF. The DNA of the CDR3 is TGCAGTGCTAGAACCGGGACAGTCTATCCGCCCCAGCATTTT.

The rearrangement uses TRBV27 and TRBJ2-1, with TRBD1 identical over 8 bases. This CDR3 is built from 15 residues. CDR1 and CDR2 (germline): MNHEY, SMNVEV (reference sequence). The trim removed 2 bases at V and 3 bases at J, leaving 3 bases unmatched. CDR3 amino acids: CASSLQGAFYNEQFF. The CDR3 nucleotides are TGTGCCAGCAGTTTACAGGGGGCGTTCTACAATGAGCAGTTCTTC.

This clonotype appeared many times. The V gene is TRBV6-1, the J gene TRBJ1-5, with 12 bases matching TRBD1. CDR1 and CDR2 (germline): MNHNS, SASEGT. Germline trimming cut 8 bases from V and 0 bases from J; bases unmatched to any gene: 8. This CDR3 has 17 amino acids. The CDR3 sequence: CASRPGTGGVSNQPQHF. The CDR3 nucleotides are TGTGCCAGCCGGCCCGGGACAGGGGGCGTTAGCAATCAGCCCCAGCATTTT.

This clonotype was detected many times. V usage is TRBV5-5 and J usage is TRBJ2-3, with 9 nucleotides matching TRBD1. V shed 3 bases and J 0 bases; nucleotides not matched to a gene: 11. The CDR3 loop spans 18 amino acids. Germline V lookup: CDR1 SGHKS, CDR2 YYEKEE (reference sequence). As DNA, the CDR3 is TGTGCCAGCAGCTCCACAGGGGGCGCAGGACTAAGCACAGATACGCAGTATTTT. The encoded protein is CASSSTGGAGLSTDTQYF.

This clonotype is labeled as medium-sized (0.01 to 0.1%). The chain is built from TRBV9 and TRBJ1-2; D ambiguous. V was shortened by 1 base and J by 3 bases, with 13 bases between the two germline ends. This CDR3 contains 15 residues. The germline CDR1 and CDR2 sequences are SGDLS and YYNGEE. CDR3 sequence reads: CASSVSSDTYYGYTF. The CDR3 DNA reads TGTGCCAGCAGCGTATCCTCTGACACATACTATGGCTACACCTTC.

This clonotype was seen ten or more times. The CDR3 coding sequence is TGTGCCAGCAGCTTGAGGACAGATACGCAGTATTTT. As protein: CASSLRTDTQYF. This rearrangement joins TRBV11-2 to TRBJ2-3; D remains ambiguous. Trimming removed 3 bases at V and 3 bases at J, with 4 bases between. This CDR3 is 12 amino acids long. Germline V gene lookup returns CDR1 SGHAT and CDR2 FQNNGV. The full variable domain, completed using reference TRBV11-2 and TRBJ2-3, is EAGVAQSPRYKIIEKRQSVAFWCNPISGHATLYWYQQILGQGPKLLIQFQNNGVVDDSQLPKDRFSAERLKGVDSTLKIQPAKLEDSAVYLCASSLRTDTQYFGPGTRLTVL.

This chain joins TRBV9 and TRBJ2-7; 11 nucleotides align to TRBD2. Germline V gene data show CDR1 as SGDLS and CDR2 as YYNGEE. The CDR3 loop spans 18 amino acids. The ends lost 0 bases at V and 5 bases at J; junction bases unmatched: 13. The CDR3 here is CASSVATRLAGPLDEQYF. In DNA, the CDR3 is TGTGCCAGCAGCGTAGCAACTCGACTAGCGGGGCCCCTCGACGAGCAGTACTTC.

In its sample, this clonotype was seen many times. This chain joins TRBV15 and TRBJ2-1; D not certain. This CDR3 has 15 amino acids. Per germline, CDR1 LNHNV and CDR2 YYDKDF (reference sequence). V dropped 0 bases and J dropped 5 bases, with 11 bases sitting between them. The CDR3 spells CATSRDQATHNEQFF. The CDR3 DNA reads TGTGCCACCAGCAGAGATCAGGCCACTCACAATGAGCAGTTCTTC. The full variable domain, in which reference TRBV15 and TRBJ2-1 provide the parts outside the CDR3, is DAMVIQNPRYQVTQFGKPVTLSCSQTLNHNVMYWYQQKSSQAPKLLFHYYDKDFNNEADTPDNFQSRRPNTSFCFLDIRSPGLGDTAMYLCATSRDQATHNEQFFGPGTRLTVL.

At least ten counts were recorded for this clonotype. The chain is built from TRBV20-1 and TRBJ2-1, with 10 nucleotides matching TRBD2. The CDR3 runs to 15 residues. The junction had 5 bases not matched to a gene; V was cut back by 4 bases and J by 2 bases. Germline V gene lookup returns CDR1 DFQATT and CDR2 SNEGSKA (reference sequence). CDR3 in amino acids: CSATGTSGTYNEQFF. CDR3 DNA: TGCAGTGCTACTGGCACTAGCGGGACCTACAATGAGCAGTTCTTC.

CDR3 region: CAISDSYNEQFF. The CDR3 region has the DNA TGTGCCATCAGCGACAGTTACAATGAGCAGTTCTTC. This sequence joins TRBV10-3 and TRBJ2-1; tentative D call: TRBD1 (5 bases). CDR3 size: 12 residues. Trimming pared 6 bases from V and 4 bases from J, leaving 7 bases between. Germline V gene lookup returns CDR1 ENHRY and CDR2 SYGVKD.

The DNA of the CDR3 is TGTGCCAGCAGCTCGTCGACTAGCAAGGGAGGCAATGAGCAGTTCTTC. Amino acids: CASSSSTSKGGNEQFF. The chain combines TRBV11-2 with TRBJ2-1; 7 bases align to TRBD2. The CDR3 sequence is 16 residues long. Unmatched junction bases numbered 12, after V lost 4 bases and J lost 6 bases. In germline, CDR1 is SGHAT, CDR2 FQNNGV.

Remarks on this clonotype: The junction does not match germline at one end; this may be a read error. The chain links TRBV7-2 to TRBJ2-7; TRBD2 matches at 8 bases. The CDR3 covers 13 residues. Germline loops: CDR1 SGHTA, CDR2 FQGNSA. The CDR3 reads CVSSLAGSLAQYF. As DNA, the CDR3 is TGTGTCAGCAGCTTAGCGGGATCCTTGGCGCAGTACTTC. Filled out from reference TRBV7-2 and TRBJ2-7, the complete variable domain reads GAGVSQSPSNKVTEKGKDVELRCDPISGHTALYWYRQSLGQGLEFLIYFQGNSAPDKSGLPSDRFSAERTGGSVSTLTIQRTQQEDSAVYLCVSSLAGSLAQYFGPGTRLTVT.

The genes are TRBV4-1 and TRBJ2-7; 14 bases align to TRBD2. Germline V gene lookup returns CDR1 MGHRA and CDR2 YSYEKL. V was clipped by 2 bases and J by 5 bases; unmatched bases: 11. The CDR3 consists of 18 residues. The CDR3 spells CASSQRTSGRYRGNEQYF. Written as DNA, the CDR3 is TGCGCCAGCAGCCAACGGACTAGCGGGAGGTATAGGGGAAACGAGCAGTACTTC.

This clonotype came up many times. V usage is TRBV20-1 and J usage is TRBJ1-4; D not certain. The CDR3 has 13 residues. Trimming stripped 2 bases from V and 7 bases from J, with 11 bases between. CDR1 is DFQATT and CDR2 is SNEGSKA in the germline V gene (reference sequence). CDR3 sequence (DNA): TGCAGTGCTAGATGGGCGGGGAGTGAAAAACTGTTTTTT. Translation: CSARWAGSEKLFF.

This clonotype was observed once. The rearrangement joins TRBV2 to TRBJ1-2, with 9 bases matching TRBD1. CDR1 is SNHLY, CDR2 FYNNEI, per germline. The V gene end was trimmed by 6 bases and the J gene end by 1 base; junction bases not matched to a gene: 3. The CDR3 covers 14 residues. In DNA form, the CDR3 reads TGTGCCAGCAGGGGACAGGGCTTTAACTATGGCTACACCTTC. The encoded protein is CASRGQGFNYGYTF.

This chain connects TRBV4-3 to TRBJ1-2, with 12 nucleotides matching TRBD1. The CDR3 contains 15 residues. V lost 2 bases and J lost 8; bases outside the gene matches: 6. The germline V gene has CDR1 LGHNA and CDR2 YSLEER. The CDR3 spells CASSQFGTGGGGYTF. The CDR3 coding sequence is TGCGCCAGCAGCCAATTCGGGACAGGGGGCGGGGGCTACACCTTC.

V is TRBV2 and J is TRBJ2-7; D is possibly TRBD2 (5 bases). There are 15 residues in the CDR3. Germline V gene lookup returns CDR1 SNHLY and CDR2 FYNNEI. Between the trimmed V and J ends, which lost 3 bases and 4 bases, there was a span of 16 bases. The CDR3 loop is CASSEIIGGGYEQYF. CDR3 nucleotide sequence: TGTGCCAGCAGTGAGATTATAGGAGGCGGATACGAGCAGTACTTC.

V and J are TRBV7-8 and TRBJ2-7; D unresolved. This CDR3 has 13 amino acids. Germline V gene data show CDR1 as SGHVS and CDR2 as FQNEAQ. Trimming shortened V by 5 bases and J by 2 bases, and 10 bases separated the two germline ends. The CDR3 is CASSVGSTYEQYF. CDR3 DNA sequence: TGTGCCAGCAGCGTCGGGTCGACCTACGAGCAGTACTTC.

The V call is TRBV15, the J call TRBJ1-2, with D possibly matching TRBD1 (6 bases). The germline V gene encodes CDR1 LNHNV and CDR2 YYDKDF (reference sequence). V was trimmed by 5 bases and J by 2 bases, leaving 12 bases between them. The CDR3 loop spans 14 amino acids. CDR3 sequence: CATSPSTGNYGYTF. DNA for the CDR3: TGTGCCACCAGCCCCTCCACAGGGAACTATGGCTACACCTTC.